This is a list of T cell receptor beta chains from one sample in a study of blood T cells in healthy people across ages. In TCRdb, the 5' RACE reads were re-called with MiXCR into one record per CDR3 protein. Of 950,000 to 1,200,000 distinct CDR3 sequences detected, under 40% appear once; the ten largest clones hold about an eighth. The sequenced material came from blood. The receptors originated from a man aged 18 to 35 in good health. The CDR3 runs from the conserved cysteine through the conserved F or W. A D gene is named only where the DNA matches it firmly. Clone size is not always given. Where it is, it says once, few, many or a class for expanded clones.

15	few	.	TRBJ1-2	TRBV6-5	CASRRVGASNYGYTF	TGTGCCAGCAGGCGAGTGGGGGCCTCTAACTATGGCTACACCTTC
14	few	.	TRBJ2-1	TRBV4-3	CASSQAGSHNEQFF	TGCGCCAGCAGCCAAGCAGGGAGCCACAATGAGCAGTTCTTC
16	.	.	TRBJ1-5	TRBV12-3/TRBV12-4	CASSQNNRASNQPQHF	TGTGCCAGCAGTCAGAACAACAGGGCTAGCAATCAGCCCCAGCATTTT
15	.	TRBD1	TRBJ2-3	TRBV20-1	CSARVTGTANQPQYF	TGCAGTGCTAGAGTAACGGGGACAGCGAATCAGCCCCAGTATTTT
19	few	TRBD1	TRBJ2-1	TRBV6-2/TRBV6-3	CASSYPYRGPDRGNNEQFF	TGTGCCAGCAGTTACCCCTACAGGGGGCCCGACCGGGGAAACAATGAGCAGTTCTTC
18	many	TRBD2	TRBJ2-1	TRBV4-1	CASSHRNSGGGSYNEQFF	TGCGCCAGCAGCCATAGGAATAGCGGGGGTGGGTCCTACAATGAGCAGTTCTTC
15	.	TRBD2	TRBJ2-3	TRBV12-3/TRBV12-4	CASSPSGVRADAQYF	TGTGCCAGCAGTCCAAGCGGGGTGCGGGCAGATGCGCAGTATTTT
15	.	.	TRBJ1-5	TRBV20-1	CSASPGNSRRQPQHF	TGCAGTGCTTCCCCGGGTAACTCGCGACGTCAGCCCCAGCATTTT
15	.	.	TRBJ2-2	TRBV5-1	CASSLYQTNTGELFF	TGCGCCAGCAGCTTGTACCAGACGAACACCGGGGAGCTGTTTTTT
16	.	.	TRBJ1-2	TRBV4-1	CASSLREGENSYGYTF	TGCGCCAGCAGCCTGCGGGAAGGGGAGAATAGCTATGGCTACACCTTC
15	.	TRBD1	TRBJ2-3	TRBV4-3	CASNQEGTGTDTQYF	TGCGCCAGCAACCAAGAAGGGACAGGCACAGATACGCAGTATTTT
20	.	.	TRBJ2-5	TRBV7-2	CASSLAVDRGRPSLRETQYF	TGTGCCAGCAGCTTAGCTGTCGATCGGGGGCGCCCCAGCCTACGAGAGACCCAGTACTTC